A single sample gave rise to the 20 T cell receptor beta chains below, sequenced in a study of cytomegalovirus exposure and HLA in healthy donors. Amplification used 60 Vbeta primers and 13 Jbeta primers. This table comes from immunoSEQ multiplex PCR, and its TCRdb copy is limited to in-frame clones, with some not included. Of 150,000 to 200,000 clones listed, nearly 80% are singletons. Sequenced: PBMCs. These receptors originate from a man aged 45-65 years in good health and CMV-seropositive.

The chain is built from TRBV29-1 and TRBJ2-5; possibly TRBD1 for D (5 bases). CDR1 is SQVTM and CDR2 is ANQGSEA in the germline V gene. V was clipped by 7 bases and J by 3 bases, with 15 bases between them. The CDR3 loop spans 13 amino acids. The CDR3 DNA sequence: TGCAGCGGGGGCAGACAACCTGAAGAGACCCAGTACTTC. Protein: CSGGRQPEETQYF.

The chain couples TRBV5-1 to TRBJ1-3, with no clear D. V was cut by 0 bases and J by 0 bases, with 7 bases left in between. The CDR3 is 15 residues long. Germline V gene lookup returns CDR1 SGHRS and CDR2 YFSETQ. The CDR3 DNA is TGCGCCAGCAGCTTGGACAGCTACTCTGGAAACACCATATATTTT. Translation gives CASSLDSYSGNTIYF.

This rearrangement joins TRBV14 to TRBJ1-2; a possible D gene is TRBD1 (5 bases). CDR3 size: 15 residues. The V and J ends lost 4 bases and 8 bases respectively, with 20 bases between them. Germline CDR1 SGHDN, CDR2 FVKESK. The CDR3 DNA follows: TGTGCCAGCAGCCCCCGACAGCACCTATTCAGGGGCTACACCTTC. This gives the protein CASSPRQHLFRGYTF.

This chain joins TRBV28 and TRBJ2-6; weak D call: TRBD1 (5 bases). Trimming left V 7 bases short and J 2 bases short, with 21 bases between. Germline CDR1 and CDR2: MDHEN and SYDVKM. The CDR3 covers 18 residues. For the CDR3, the DNA is TGTGCCAGCACCGGCCTCGACGTAAGGGGTCCTGGGGCCAACGTCCTGACTTTC. Amino acid sequence: CASTGLDVRGPGANVLTF.

J is TRBJ2-5 and V is TRBV4-2, with D possibly being TRBD2 (7 bases). Germline V gives CDR1 LGHNA, CDR2 YNFKEQ. V lost 1 base and J 2 bases, leaving 14 bases between the germline ends. The CDR3 sequence is 16 residues long. For the CDR3, the DNA is TGTGCCAGCAGCCAAGTTTCCGGGGGGCGACAAGAGACCCAGTACTTC. This codes for CASSQVSGGRQETQYF.

The chain has TRBV9 and TRBJ2-2, with D possibly matching TRBD1 (6 bases). V was shortened by 4 bases and J by 0 bases, with 10 bases between the two germline ends. The CDR3 has 15 residues. Germline assignment: CDR1 SGDLS and CDR2 YYNGEE. CDR3: CASSPRTANTGELFF. DNA for the CDR3: TGTGCCAGCAGCCCCCGGACAGCGAACACCGGGGAGCTGTTTTTT.

The chain joins TRBV7-9 to TRBJ2-7; D call uncertain. The CDR3 loop spans 11 amino acids. The V end was cut by 5 bases, the J end by 3 bases, with 5 bases between. Germline assignment: CDR1 SEHNR and CDR2 FQNEAQ (reference sequence). The CDR3 DNA is TGTGCCAGCAGCATTAACTACGAGCAGTACTTC. Its protein is CASSINYEQYF.

The CDR3 is CASSLVTGTYEQYF. Here the CDR3 DNA reads TGTGCCAGCAGCTTAGTAACAGGCACCTACGAGCAGTACTTC. The chain recombines TRBV7-2 with TRBJ2-7, with D possibly being TRBD1 (5 bases). This CDR3 is built from 14 residues. Deletions cut 1 base from V and 2 bases from J, with 9 bases between. CDR1 and CDR2 from the germline V gene are SGHTA and FQGNSA.

The chain links TRBV4-1 to TRBJ1-5; D may be TRBD1 (6 bases). In germline, CDR1 is MGHRA, CDR2 YSYEKL. The ends were cut back, 6 bases at V and 5 bases at J, with 20 bases in the middle. The CDR3 loop spans 16 amino acids. The CDR3 sequence: CASSPRSSRGDQPQHF. CDR3 in DNA: TGCGCCAGCAGTCCAAGATCGTCCAGGGGAGATCAGCCCCAGCATTTT.

This chain uses TRBV5-1 with TRBJ2-7; a weak D match, TRBD1 (5 bases). Trimming removed 0 bases at V and 11 bases at J, with 9 bases between. The CDR3 runs to 11 residues. Germline CDR1 and CDR2: SGHRS and YFSETQ. The CDR3 DNA is TGCGCCAGCAGCTTGGGCAGGGTTAAGTACGTC. It encodes CASSLGRVKYV.

V usage is TRBV5-4 and J usage is TRBJ2-1; 8 nucleotides agree with TRBD1. J lost 2 bases, V lost 0 bases, and 1 base had no gene match. The CDR3 consists of 15 residues. Germline CDR1 reads SGHNT; CDR2 reads YYREEE (reference sequence). The CDR3 protein is CASSLGQGTYNEQFF. The CDR3 DNA sequence: TGTGCCAGCAGCTTGGGACAGGGGACCTACAATGAGCAGTTCTTC.

The chain links TRBV5-1 to TRBJ2-2, with a weak D call TRBD2 (5 bases). The CDR3 spans 14 residues. Germline values: CDR1 SGHRS, CDR2 YFSETQ. The V and J ends lost 1 base and 4 bases respectively, with 8 bases between them. Written as DNA, the CDR3 is TGCGCCAGCAGCTTGAGCGGTAGCACCGGGGAGCTGTTTTTT. This encodes CASSLSGSTGELFF.

V is TRBV27 and J is TRBJ2-1, with a weak D call TRBD2 (5 bases). Per germline, CDR1 MNHEY and CDR2 SMNVEV (reference sequence). The CDR3 has 16 amino acids. Between the trimmed V and J ends, which lost 5 bases and 5 bases, there was a span of 19 bases. CDR3 nucleotides: TGTGCCAGCAGTCATACACCCACTGCGGGCAACAATGAGCAGTTCTTC. Protein product: CASSHTPTAGNNEQFF.

CDR3 loop: CASSYGTGGGGYTF. The DNA for the CDR3 is TGTGCCAGCAGTTACGGGACAGGGGGCGGTGGCTACACCTTC. The rearrangement uses TRBV6-6 and TRBJ1-2; 12 nucleotides line up with TRBD1. This CDR3 is 14 amino acids long. V was pared by 2 bases and J by 7 bases, with 2 bases of the junction left unmatched. Looked up from germline, CDR1 is MNHNY and CDR2 is SVGAGI (reference sequence).

On this clone: This specimen includes other DNA sequences encoding the same CDR3. The chain couples TRBV28 to TRBJ1-5; 8 nucleotides line up with TRBD1. The V and J ends lost 6 bases and 2 bases, in that order; junction bases with no gene match: 6. The CDR3 extends over 15 amino acids. Germline lookup yields CDR1 MDHEN and CDR2 SYDVKM. The chain's CDR3 is CASSLGQGRNQPQHF. Here the CDR3 DNA reads TGTGCCAGCAGCTTAGGACAGGGTCGCAATCAGCCCCAGCATTTT. Full variable domain (remainder filled in from reference TRBV28 and TRBJ1-5): DVKVTQSSRYLVKRTGEKVFLECVQDMDHENMFWYRQDPGLGLRLIYFSYDVKMKEKGDIPEGYSVSREKKERFSLILESASTNQTSMYLCASSLGQGRNQPQHFGDGTRLSIL.

This clone showed up just a few times. The V call is TRBV19, the J call TRBJ2-1; the D gene is possibly TRBD1 (6 bases). The V and J ends lost 8 bases and 4 bases respectively, with 18 bases between them. The germline gives CDR1 LNHDA, CDR2 SQIVND (reference sequence). The CDR3 consists of 15 residues. In DNA, the CDR3 is TGTGCCAGTCGTACTAGACAGGAGACTTACAATGAGCAGTTCTTC. Its translation: CASRTRQETYNEQFF.

J is TRBJ1-2 and V is TRBV5-4; the D is unclear. The germline V gene has CDR1 SGHNT and CDR2 YYREEE (reference sequence). This CDR3 has 14 amino acids. Trimming took off 4 bases at V and 8 bases at J, with 18 bases between the two ends. The CDR3 region has the DNA TGTGCCAGCAGCCCCGAGGAGGGAAGAACGGGCTACACCTTC. It is translated as CASSPEEGRTGYTF.

V usage is TRBV28 and J usage is TRBJ1-5, with 10 bases matching TRBD1. V lost 5 bases, J lost 3 bases, and 7 bases stayed unmatched. CDR1 is MDHEN, CDR2 SYDVKM, per germline. The CDR3 length is 16 residues. The CDR3 DNA sequence: TGTGCCAGCAGTCCCCTGGGACAGGGGATCAATCAGCCCCAGCATTTT. The encoded protein is CASSPLGQGINQPQHF.

The V call is TRBV20-1, the J call TRBJ1-2, with D unclear. The V end lost 0 bases, the J end lost 8 bases, and 7 bases lay between the germline ends. The CDR3 consists of 11 residues. Germline values: CDR1 DFQATT, CDR2 SNEGSKA (reference sequence). The CDR3 loop is CSARDEAGYTF. CDR3 sequence (DNA): TGCAGTGCTAGAGATGAGGCGGGCTACACCTTC.

The chain carries TRBV2 and TRBJ1-3; 7 bases line up with TRBD1. The CDR3 contains 16 residues. Trimming took 8 bases from V and 1 from J; bases not matched to a gene: 11. Germline-derived CDR1 and CDR2 are SNHLY and FYNNEI. The CDR3 DNA sequence: TGTGCCAGCGTGACAGGGCCTGGCAGGTCTGGAAACACCATATATTTT. Protein: CASVTGPGRSGNTIYF.